Listed below are T cell receptor beta chains from one sample, sequenced in a study of blood T cell repertoires in COVID-19. Measured with immunoSEQ multiplex PCR; TCRdb has only the in-frame clones, and not every one. The sample contains approximately 90,000 clones, approximately 83% of which appear only once. Sequencing was done on a sample of peripheral blood. The receptors here all came from a man in his fifties or sixties with acute or convalescent COVID-19. CDR3s include the opening cysteine and the closing phenylalanine or tryptophan. Fields, in order: D gene, V gene, clone size, J gene, CDR3 protein, CDR3 DNA. The D gene is left open where the match is weak. For some rows the clone size is stated as once, few or many, or as a class when expanded; others skip it.

>TRBD2|TRBV7-2|NA|TRBJ2-7
CASSSSGGHYEQYF
TGTGCCAGCAGCTCTAGCGGTGGACACTACGAGCAGTACTTC
>NA|TRBV6-5|NA|TRBJ2-5
CASSRERFQETQYF
TGTGCCAGCAGTCGTGAGCGGTTCCAAGAGACCCAGTACTTC
>TRBD2|TRBV11-1|NA|TRBJ2-1
CASSGRTSGSYNEQFF
TGTGCCAGCAGCGGACGAACTAGCGGTTCCTACAATGAGCAGTTCTTC
>NA|TRBV5-4|NA|TRBJ2-7
CASSLRDSPYEQYF
TGTGCCAGCAGCCTCAGGGACTCACCGTACGAGCAGTACTTC
>NA|TRBV6-2/TRBV6-3|NA|TRBJ2-1
CASSWAKDNEQFF
TGTGCCAGCAGTTGGGCCAAGGACAATGAGCAGTTCTTC
>NA|TRBV9|NA|TRBJ2-3
CASSPGVQPRASDTQYF
TGTGCCAGCAGCCCCGGGGTCCAACCCAGAGCATCGGATACGCAGTATTTT
>NA|TRBV6-5|NA|TRBJ2-7
CASRHTGDSYEQYF
TGTGCCAGCAGGCATACCGGGGATTCCTACGAGCAGTACTTC
>TRBD1|TRBV5-4|NA|TRBJ2-2
CASSYGTGRTGELFF
TGTGCCAGCAGCTACGGGACAGGGAGGACCGGGGAGCTGTTTTTT
>NA|TRBV6-1|once|TRBJ2-3
CASSETVNRAISTDTQYF
TGTGCCAGCAGTGAGACGGTGAACAGGGCCATTAGCACAGATACGCAGTATTTT
>TRBD2|TRBV11-3|NA|TRBJ2-5
CASSFTSGETQYF
TGTGCCAGCAGCTTCACTAGCGGGGAGACCCAGTACTTC
>NA|TRBV29-1|NA|TRBJ1-1
CSVRKRGITEAFF
TGCAGCGTTAGAAAAAGGGGAATCACTGAAGCTTTCTTT
>NA|TRBV11-2|NA|TRBJ2-1
CASSLNPGFTGEQFF
TGTGCCAGCAGCTTAAATCCAGGGTTCACAGGGGAGCAGTTCTTC
>TRBD1|TRBV29-1|NA|TRBJ1-2
CSVSTGGDYGYTF
TGCAGCGTTTCGACAGGGGGGGACTATGGCTACACCTTC
>TRBD2|TRBV6-2/TRBV6-3|NA|TRBJ2-7
CASSYLPGLGHYEQYF
TGTGCCAGCAGTTACCTTCCCGGACTAGGGCACTACGAGCAGTACTTC
>TRBD1|TRBV5-8|once|TRBJ2-7
CASSSDRGPPEQYF
TGTGCCAGCAGCTCGGACAGGGGACCTCCCGAGCAGTACTTC
>TRBD2|TRBV19|NA|TRBJ2-1
CASKPGLAYNEQFF
TGTGCCAGTAAACCGGGACTAGCGTACAATGAGCAGTTCTTC
>NA|TRBV6-5|few|TRBJ2-2
CASSYSPGTTGELFF
TGTGCCAGCAGTTACTCTCCGGGGACAACCGGGGAGCTGTTTTTT
>TRBD1|TRBV23-1|few|TRBJ1-2
CASSGQGRGYTF
TGCGCCAGCAGCGGACAGGGGCGCGGCTACACCTTC
>TRBD2|TRBV12-3/TRBV12-4|NA|TRBJ2-7
CASSLGLLYEQYF
TGTGCCAGCAGTCTGGGACTACTCTACGAGCAGTACTTC
>NA|TRBV7-9|once|TRBJ1-2
CASSSRAGIHYGYTF
TGTGCCAGCAGCTCCCGAGCGGGCATCCACTATGGCTACACCTTC
>TRBD2|TRBV7-9|NA|TRBJ2-5
CASSLPFRLAGGGETQYF
TGTGCCAGCAGCTTACCCTTTCGACTAGCGGGAGGGGGGGAGACCCAGTACTTC
>TRBD2|TRBV11-3|few|TRBJ2-3
CASSSKTSGGKDTQYF
TGTGCCAGCAGCTCTAAGACTAGCGGGGGGAAAGATACGCAGTATTTT
>NA|TRBV9|once|TRBJ1-2
CASSPRDFYGYTF
TGTGCCAGCAGCCCCCGGGATTTCTATGGCTACACCTTC
>NA|TRBV10-3|NA|TRBJ1-2
CAISDRQVSTYGYTF
TGTGCCATCAGTGACAGGCAGGTATCTACCTATGGCTACACCTTC
>NA|TRBV30|medium-sized|TRBJ1-6
CAWSAGQANSPLHF
TGTGCCTGGAGTGCTGGACAAGCAAATTCACCCCTCCACTTT
>NA|TRBV7-2|NA|TRBJ1-3
CASSLAAASISGNTIYF
TGTGCCAGCAGCTTAGCAGCCGCTTCTATCTCTGGAAACACCATATATTTT